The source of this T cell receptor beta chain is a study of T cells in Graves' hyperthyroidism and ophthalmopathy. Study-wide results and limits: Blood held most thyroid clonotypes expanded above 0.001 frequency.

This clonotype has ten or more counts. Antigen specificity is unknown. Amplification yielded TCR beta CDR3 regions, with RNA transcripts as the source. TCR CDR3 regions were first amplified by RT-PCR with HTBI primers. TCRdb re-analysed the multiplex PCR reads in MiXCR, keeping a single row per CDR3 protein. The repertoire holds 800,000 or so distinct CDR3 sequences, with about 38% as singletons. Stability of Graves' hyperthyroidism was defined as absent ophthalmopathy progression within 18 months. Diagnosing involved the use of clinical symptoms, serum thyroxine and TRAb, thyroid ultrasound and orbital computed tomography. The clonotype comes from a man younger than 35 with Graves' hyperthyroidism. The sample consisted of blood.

CDR3 protein: CSASGQGGNTEAFF. The CDR3 DNA is TGCAGTGCTAGTGGGCAGGGAGGAAACACTGAAGCTTTCTTT. The V gene is TRBV20-1, the J gene TRBJ1-1; D is perhaps TRBD1 (5 bases). This CDR3 is 14 amino acids long. The germline V gene encodes CDR1 DFQATT and CDR2 SNEGSKA (reference sequence). V lost 3 bases to trimming and J lost 2 bases, with 13 bases between them.